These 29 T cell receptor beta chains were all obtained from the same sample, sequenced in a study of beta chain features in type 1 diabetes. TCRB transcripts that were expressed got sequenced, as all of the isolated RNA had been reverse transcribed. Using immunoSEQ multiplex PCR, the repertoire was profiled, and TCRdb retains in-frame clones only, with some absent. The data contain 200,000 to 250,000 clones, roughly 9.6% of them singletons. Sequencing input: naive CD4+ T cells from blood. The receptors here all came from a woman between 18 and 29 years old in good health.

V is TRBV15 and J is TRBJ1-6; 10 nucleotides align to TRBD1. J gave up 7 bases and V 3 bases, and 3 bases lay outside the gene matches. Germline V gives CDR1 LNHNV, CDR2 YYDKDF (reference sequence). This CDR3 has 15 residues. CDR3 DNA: TGTGCCACCAGCAGGGACAGGGGGTACAATTCACCCCTCCACTTT. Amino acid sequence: CATSRDRGYNSPLHF.

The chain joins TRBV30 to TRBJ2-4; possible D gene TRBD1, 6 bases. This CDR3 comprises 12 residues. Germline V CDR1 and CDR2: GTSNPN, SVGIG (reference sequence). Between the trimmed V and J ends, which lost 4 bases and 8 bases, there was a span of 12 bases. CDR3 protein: CAWMPGEYIQYF. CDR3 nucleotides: TGTGCCTGGATGCCAGGGGAGTACATTCAGTACTTC.

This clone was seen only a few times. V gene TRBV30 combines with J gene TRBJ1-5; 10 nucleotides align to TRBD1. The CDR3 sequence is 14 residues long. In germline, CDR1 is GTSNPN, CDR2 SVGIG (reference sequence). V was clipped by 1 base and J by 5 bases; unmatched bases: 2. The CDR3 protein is CAWSAGTGDQPQHF. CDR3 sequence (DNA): TGTGCCTGGAGTGCCGGGACAGGGGATCAGCCCCAGCATTTT.

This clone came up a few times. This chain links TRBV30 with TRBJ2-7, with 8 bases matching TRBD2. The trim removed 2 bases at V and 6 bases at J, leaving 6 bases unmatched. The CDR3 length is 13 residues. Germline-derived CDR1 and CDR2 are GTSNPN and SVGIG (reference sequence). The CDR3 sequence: CAWSRGLASEQYF. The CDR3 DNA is TGTGCCTGGAGTCGCGGACTAGCCTCCGAGCAGTACTTC.

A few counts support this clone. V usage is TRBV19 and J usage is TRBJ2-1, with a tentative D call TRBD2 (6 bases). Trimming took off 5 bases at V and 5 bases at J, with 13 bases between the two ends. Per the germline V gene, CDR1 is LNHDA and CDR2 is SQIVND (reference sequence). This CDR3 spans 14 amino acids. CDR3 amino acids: CASSVAGGNNEQFF. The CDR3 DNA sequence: TGTGCCAGTAGTGTCGCTGGAGGGAACAATGAGCAGTTCTTC.

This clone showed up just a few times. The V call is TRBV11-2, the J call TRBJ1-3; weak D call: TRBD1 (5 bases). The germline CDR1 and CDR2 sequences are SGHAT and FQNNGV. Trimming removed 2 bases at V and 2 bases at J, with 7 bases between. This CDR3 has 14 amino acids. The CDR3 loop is CASSLLGAGNTIYF. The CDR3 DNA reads TGTGCCAGCAGCTTACTAGGGGCTGGAAACACCATATATTTT.

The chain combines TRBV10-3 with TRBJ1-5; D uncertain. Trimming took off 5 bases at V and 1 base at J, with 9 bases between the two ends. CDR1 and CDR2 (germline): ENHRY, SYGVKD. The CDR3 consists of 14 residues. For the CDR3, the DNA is TGTGCCATCAGTCCAGGTTCGAGCAATCAGCCCCAGCATTTT. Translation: CAISPGSSNQPQHF.

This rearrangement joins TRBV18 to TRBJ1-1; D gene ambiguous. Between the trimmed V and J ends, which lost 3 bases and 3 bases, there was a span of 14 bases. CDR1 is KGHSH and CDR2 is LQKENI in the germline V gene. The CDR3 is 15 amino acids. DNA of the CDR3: TGTGCCAGCTCACCGAGGGAGGGTACGCACACTGAAGCTTTCTTT. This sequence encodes CASSPREGTHTEAFF.

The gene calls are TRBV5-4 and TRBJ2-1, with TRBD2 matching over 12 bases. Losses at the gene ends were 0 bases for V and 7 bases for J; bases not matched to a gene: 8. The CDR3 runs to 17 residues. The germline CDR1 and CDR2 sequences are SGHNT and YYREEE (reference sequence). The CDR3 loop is CASSLDPSGRAENEQFF. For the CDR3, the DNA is TGTGCCAGCAGCTTGGACCCTAGCGGGAGGGCCGAGAATGAGCAGTTCTTC.

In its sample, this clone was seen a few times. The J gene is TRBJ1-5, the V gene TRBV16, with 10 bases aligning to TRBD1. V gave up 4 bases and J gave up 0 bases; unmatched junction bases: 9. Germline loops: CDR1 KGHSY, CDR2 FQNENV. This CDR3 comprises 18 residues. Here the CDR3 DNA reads TGTGCCAGCAGCCCCGGGACAGGGGCAATCTATAGCAATCAGCCCCAGCATTTT. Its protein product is CASSPGTGAIYSNQPQHF.

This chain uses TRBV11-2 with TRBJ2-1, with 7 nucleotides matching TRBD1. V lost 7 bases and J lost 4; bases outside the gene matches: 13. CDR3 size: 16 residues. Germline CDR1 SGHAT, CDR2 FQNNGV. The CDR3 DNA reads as TGTGCCAGCATCCCACTCAGGACAGGCCCGTACAATGAGCAGTTCTTC. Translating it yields CASIPLRTGPYNEQFF.

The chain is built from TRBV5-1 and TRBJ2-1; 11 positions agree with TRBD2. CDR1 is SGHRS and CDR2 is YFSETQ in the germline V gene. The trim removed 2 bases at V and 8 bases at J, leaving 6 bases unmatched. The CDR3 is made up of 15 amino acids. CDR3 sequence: CASSFLAGGPDEQFF. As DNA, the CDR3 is TGCGCCAGCAGCTTCCTAGCGGGAGGCCCCGATGAGCAGTTCTTC.

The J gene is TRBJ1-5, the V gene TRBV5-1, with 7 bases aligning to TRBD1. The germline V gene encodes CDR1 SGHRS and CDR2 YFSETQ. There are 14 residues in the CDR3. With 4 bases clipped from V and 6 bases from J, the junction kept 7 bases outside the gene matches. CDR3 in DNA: TGCGCCAGCAGCCCTGGAGGGGGCGGTCAGCCCCAGCATTTT. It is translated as CASSPGGGGQPQHF.

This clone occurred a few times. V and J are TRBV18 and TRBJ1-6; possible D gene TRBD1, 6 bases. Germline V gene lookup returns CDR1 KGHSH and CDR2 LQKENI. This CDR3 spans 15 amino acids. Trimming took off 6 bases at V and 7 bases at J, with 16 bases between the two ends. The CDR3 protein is CASSPPQGGNSPLHF. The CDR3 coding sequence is TGTGCCAGCTCCCCCCCACAGGGTGGAAATTCACCCCTCCACTTT.

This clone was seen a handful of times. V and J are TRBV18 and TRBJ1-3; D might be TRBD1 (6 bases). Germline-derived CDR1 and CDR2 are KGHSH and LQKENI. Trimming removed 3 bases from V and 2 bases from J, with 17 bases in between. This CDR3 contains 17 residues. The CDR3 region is CASSPLDSGDTGNTIYF. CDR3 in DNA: TGTGCCAGCTCACCGCTCGACTCAGGGGACACTGGAAACACCATATATTTT. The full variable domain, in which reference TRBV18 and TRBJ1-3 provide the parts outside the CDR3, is NAGVMQNPRHLVRRRGQEARLRCSPMKGHSHVYWYRQLPEEGLKFMVYLQKENIIDESGMPKERFSAEFPKEGPSILRIQQVVRGDSAAYFCASSPLDSGDTGNTIYFGEGSWLTVV.

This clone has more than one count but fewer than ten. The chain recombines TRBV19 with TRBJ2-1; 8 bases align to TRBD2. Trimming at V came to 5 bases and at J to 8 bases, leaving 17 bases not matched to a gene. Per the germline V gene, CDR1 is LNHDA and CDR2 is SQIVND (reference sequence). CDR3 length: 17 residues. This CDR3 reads CASSLSGLAGAVDEQFF. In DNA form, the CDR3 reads TGTGCCAGTAGTTTGTCAGGACTAGCCGGCGCGGTAGATGAGCAGTTCTTC.

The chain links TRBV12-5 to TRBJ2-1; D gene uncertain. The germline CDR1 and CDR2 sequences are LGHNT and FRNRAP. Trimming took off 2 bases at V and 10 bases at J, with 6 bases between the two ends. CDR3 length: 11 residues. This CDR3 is CASGLTQEQFF. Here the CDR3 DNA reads TGTGCTAGTGGTTTGACCCAGGAGCAGTTCTTC.

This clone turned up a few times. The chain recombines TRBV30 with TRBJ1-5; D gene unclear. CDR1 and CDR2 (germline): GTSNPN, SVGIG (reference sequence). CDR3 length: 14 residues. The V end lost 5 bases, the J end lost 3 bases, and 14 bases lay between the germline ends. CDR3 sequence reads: CAWGSGIFNQPQHF. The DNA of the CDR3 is TGTGCCTGGGGGTCCGGGATCTTCAATCAGCCCCAGCATTTT.

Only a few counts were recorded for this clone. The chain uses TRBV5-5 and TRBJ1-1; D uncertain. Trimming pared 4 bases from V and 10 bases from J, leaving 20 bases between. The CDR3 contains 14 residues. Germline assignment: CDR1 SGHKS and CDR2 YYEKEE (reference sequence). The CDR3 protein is CASSTRGLNGGAFF. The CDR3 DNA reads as TGTGCCAGCAGCACCCGTGGACTCAACGGAGGAGCTTTCTTT.

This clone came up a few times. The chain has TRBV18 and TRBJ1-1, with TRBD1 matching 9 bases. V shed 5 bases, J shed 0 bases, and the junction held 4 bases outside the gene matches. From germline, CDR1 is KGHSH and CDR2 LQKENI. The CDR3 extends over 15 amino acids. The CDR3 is CASSSDRGMNTEAFF. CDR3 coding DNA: TGTGCCAGCTCATCGGACAGGGGCATGAACACTGAAGCTTTCTTT.

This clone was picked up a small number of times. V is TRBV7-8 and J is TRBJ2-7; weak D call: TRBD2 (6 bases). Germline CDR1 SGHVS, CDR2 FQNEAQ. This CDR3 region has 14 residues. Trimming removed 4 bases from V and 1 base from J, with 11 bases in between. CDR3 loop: CASSSAGGSYEQYF. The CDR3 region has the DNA TGTGCCAGCAGCTCAGCCGGGGGTTCCTACGAGCAGTACTTC.

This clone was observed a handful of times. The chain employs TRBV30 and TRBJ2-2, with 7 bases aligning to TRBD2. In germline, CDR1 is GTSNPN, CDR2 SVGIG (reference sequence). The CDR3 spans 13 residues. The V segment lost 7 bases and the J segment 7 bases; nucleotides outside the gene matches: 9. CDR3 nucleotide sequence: TGTGCCTCTTCGCGGGAGTGGGGCGGGGAGCTGTTTTTT. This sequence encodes CASSREWGGELFF.

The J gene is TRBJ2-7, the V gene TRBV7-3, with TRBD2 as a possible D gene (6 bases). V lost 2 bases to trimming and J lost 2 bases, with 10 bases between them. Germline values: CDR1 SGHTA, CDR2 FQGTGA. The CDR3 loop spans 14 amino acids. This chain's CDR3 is CASSLARGAYEQYF. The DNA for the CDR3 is TGTGCCAGCAGCTTAGCGCGGGGAGCCTACGAGCAGTACTTC.

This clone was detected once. CDR3 sequence: CASSPGGSTEAFF. The DNA for the CDR3 is TGCGCCAGCAGCCCAGGGGGGAGTACTGAAGCTTTCTTT. The chain couples TRBV5-1 to TRBJ1-1, with 7 bases matching TRBD1. J lost 5 bases, V lost 4 bases, and 5 bases had no gene match. This CDR3 region has 13 residues. Germline V CDR1 and CDR2: SGHRS, YFSETQ. Together with reference TRBV5-1 and TRBJ1-1, the CDR3 gives the full variable domain: KAGVTQTPRYLIKTRGQQVTLSCSPISGHRSVSWYQQTPGQGLQFLFEYFSETQRNKGNFPGRFSGRQFSNSRSEMNVSTLELGDSALYLCASSPGGSTEAFFGQGTRLTVV.

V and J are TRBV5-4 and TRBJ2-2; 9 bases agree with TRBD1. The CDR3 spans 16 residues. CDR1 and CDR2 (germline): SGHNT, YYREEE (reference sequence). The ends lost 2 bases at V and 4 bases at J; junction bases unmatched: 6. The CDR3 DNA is TGTGCCAGCAGCTTCCGACAGGGGGACGGCACCGGGGAGCTGTTTTTT. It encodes CASSFRQGDGTGELFF.

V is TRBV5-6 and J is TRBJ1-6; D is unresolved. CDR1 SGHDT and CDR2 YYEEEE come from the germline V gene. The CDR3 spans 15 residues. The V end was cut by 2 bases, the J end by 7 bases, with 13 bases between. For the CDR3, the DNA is TGTGCCAGCAGCTTCAACGGACTGCCAAATTCACCCCTCCACTTT. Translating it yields CASSFNGLPNSPLHF.

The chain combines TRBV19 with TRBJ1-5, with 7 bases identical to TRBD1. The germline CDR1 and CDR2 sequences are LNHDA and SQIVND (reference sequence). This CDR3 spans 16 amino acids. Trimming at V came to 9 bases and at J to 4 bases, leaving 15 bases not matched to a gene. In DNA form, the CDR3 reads TGTGCCAGCACCCAGACAGGGAAATCCCCAAATCAGCCCCAGCATTTT. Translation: CASTQTGKSPNQPQHF.

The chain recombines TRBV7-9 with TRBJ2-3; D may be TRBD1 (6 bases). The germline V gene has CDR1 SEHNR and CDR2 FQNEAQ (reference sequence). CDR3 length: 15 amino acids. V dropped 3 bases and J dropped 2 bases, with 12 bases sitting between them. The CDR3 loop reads CASSFPGQITDTQYF. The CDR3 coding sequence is TGTGCCAGCAGCTTTCCTGGACAGATCACAGATACGCAGTATTTT. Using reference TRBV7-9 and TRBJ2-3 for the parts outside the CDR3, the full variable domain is DTGVSQNPRHKITKRGQNVTFRCDPISEHNRLYWYRQTLGQGPEFLTYFQNEAQLEKSRLLSDRFSAERPKGSFSTLEIQRTEQGDSAMYLCASSFPGQITDTQYFGPGTRLTVL.

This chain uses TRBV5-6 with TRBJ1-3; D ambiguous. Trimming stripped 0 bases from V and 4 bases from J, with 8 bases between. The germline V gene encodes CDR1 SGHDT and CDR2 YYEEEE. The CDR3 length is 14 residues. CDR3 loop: CASSLDRLGNTIYF. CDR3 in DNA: TGTGCCAGCAGCTTGGACAGATTAGGAAACACCATATATTTT.